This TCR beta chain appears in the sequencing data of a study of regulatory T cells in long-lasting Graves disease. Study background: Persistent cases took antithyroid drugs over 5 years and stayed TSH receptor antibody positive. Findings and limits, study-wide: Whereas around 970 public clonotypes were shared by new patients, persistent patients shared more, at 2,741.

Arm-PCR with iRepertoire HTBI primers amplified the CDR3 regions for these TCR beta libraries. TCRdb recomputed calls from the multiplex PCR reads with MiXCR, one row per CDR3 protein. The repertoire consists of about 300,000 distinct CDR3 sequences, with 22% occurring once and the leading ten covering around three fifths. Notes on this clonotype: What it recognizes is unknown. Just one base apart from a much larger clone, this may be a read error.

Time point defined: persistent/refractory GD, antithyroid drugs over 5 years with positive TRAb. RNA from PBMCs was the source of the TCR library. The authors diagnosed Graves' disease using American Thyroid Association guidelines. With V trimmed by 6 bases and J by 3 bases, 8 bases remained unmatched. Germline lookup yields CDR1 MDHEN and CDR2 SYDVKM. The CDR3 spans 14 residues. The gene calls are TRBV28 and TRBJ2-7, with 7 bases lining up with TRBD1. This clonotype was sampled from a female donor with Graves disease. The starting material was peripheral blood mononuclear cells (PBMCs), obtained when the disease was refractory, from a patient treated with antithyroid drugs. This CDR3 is CASRGTGTDYEQYF. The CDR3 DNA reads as TGTGCCAGCAGGGGTACCGGGACAGACTACGAGCAGTACTTC.